Described below is a single TCR beta chain sequence and its context. This CDR3 is built from 14 residues. CDR1 is MDHEN and CDR2 is SYDVKM in the germline V gene. Trimming stripped 2 bases from V and 0 bases from J, with 7 bases between. TCRdb called the RT-PCR reads again in MiXCR, with one record for every CDR3 protein. The table lists about 960,000 distinct CDR3 sequences, more than 15% of them singletons. This sample was included in a study of patients and donors after allogeneic stem cell transplantation. The sample taken for sequencing was blood, either unsorted or a sorted T cell fraction (not recorded which). The J gene is TRBJ1-1, the V gene TRBV28; D is unclear. The origin of this receptor is a human donor who was either an allogeneic HSCT recipient or a stem cell or donor lymphocyte infusion donor (not recorded which). It is not recorded whose cells these are; they may come from a transplant donor. CDR3 DNA sequence: TGTGCCAGCAGTTTAGACATTATGAACACTGAAGCTTTCTTT. Translation gives CASSLDIMNTEAFF.